A single sample is the source of the 26 T cell receptor beta chains below, sequenced in a study of shared clonotypes between healthy human individuals. Using immunoSEQ multiplex PCR, the repertoire was profiled, and TCRdb retains in-frame clones only, with some absent. The repertoire holds fewer than 3 million clones, with 92% as singletons. Sequenced material: naive CD4+ T cells from PBMCs. Indicated subset: CD45RA+ positively selected. Source of these receptors: a man younger than 30 in good health. Some clones in this sample may be carry-over from other donors' samples.

The rearrangement uses TRBV5-1 and TRBJ2-3, with 7 bases aligning to TRBD2. The J segment lost 2 bases and the V segment lost 1 base, leaving 4 bases of the junction unmatched. Germline lookup yields CDR1 SGHRS and CDR2 YFSETQ. This CDR3 contains 15 residues. CDR3 in amino acids: CASSLPAGDTDTQYF. In DNA, the CDR3 is TGCGCCAGCAGCTTGCCGGCGGGGGACACAGATACGCAGTATTTT.

This sequence joins TRBV7-6 and TRBJ1-4; TRBD1 matches 10 bases. V gave up 5 bases and J gave up 8 bases; unmatched junction bases: 5. Germline-derived CDR1 and CDR2 are SGHVS and FNYEAQ. The CDR3 totals 14 residues. As DNA, the CDR3 is TGTGCCAGCAGCCCCCGGACAGGGGGGGAAAAACTGTTTTTT. Translating gives CASSPRTGGEKLFF.

J is TRBJ1-2 and V is TRBV21-1. TRBV21-1 counts as a pseudogene. This CDR3 spans 15 amino acids. Here the CDR3 DNA reads TGTGCCAGCAGCACAACTCCGGGAATGGGCGATGGCTACACCTTC. Translation: CASSTTPGMGDGYTF.

V gene TRBV7-3 combines with J gene TRBJ2-7; no reliable D call. Trimming pared 2 bases from V and 2 bases from J, leaving 7 bases between. This CDR3 comprises 13 residues. Per the germline V gene, CDR1 is SGHTA and CDR2 is FQGTGA. DNA of the CDR3: TGTGCCAGCAGCTTACGGAGTACCTACGAGCAGTACTTC. Encoded protein: CASSLRSTYEQYF.

This sequence joins TRBV7-3 and TRBJ1-1; D is ambiguous. From germline, CDR1 is SGHTA and CDR2 FQGTGA. V lost 4 bases to trimming and J lost 4 bases, with 19 bases between them. This CDR3 is built from 16 residues. The CDR3 DNA reads TGTGCCAGCAGCTCCAACGCGCCGGGATCGGGCACTGAAGCTTTCTTT. It is translated as CASSSNAPGSGTEAFF.

The rearrangement uses TRBV28 and TRBJ2-7; 8 nucleotides match TRBD1. The CDR3 totals 21 residues. Germline CDR1 reads MDHEN; CDR2 reads SYDVKM. Trimming at V came to 4 bases and at J to 8 bases, leaving 31 bases not matched to a gene. In DNA, the CDR3 is TGTGCCAGCAGTTCCTACGTTCTTAGACAGGGGACGGGAACCTACAAGACCAAGCAGTACTTC. Amino acids: CASSSYVLRQGTGTYKTKQYF.

V usage is TRBV27 and J usage is TRBJ1-3, with TRBD1 matching 7 bases. The CDR3 is 15 residues long. Germline lookup yields CDR1 MNHEY and CDR2 SMNVEV (reference sequence). V was clipped by 5 bases and J by 1 base; unmatched bases: 5. As DNA, the CDR3 is TGTGCCAGCAGTCGCAGGGGGACGTCTGGAAACACCATATATTTT. Protein: CASSRRGTSGNTIYF.

V usage is TRBV18 and J usage is TRBJ2-1, with unresolved D. V was shortened by 0 bases and J by 5 bases, with 11 bases between the two germline ends. Germline loops: CDR1 KGHSH, CDR2 LQKENI. The CDR3 length is 15 residues. In nucleotides, the CDR3 is TGTGCCAGCTCACCACCGAGATCCGGAGACAATGAGCAGTTCTTC. Translated, it gives CASSPPRSGDNEQFF.

The V gene is TRBV7-2, the J gene TRBJ2-5; possible D gene TRBD2, 6 bases. V was clipped by 7 bases and J by 5 bases, with 23 bases between them. CDR1 and CDR2 (germline): SGHTA, FQGNSA. CDR3 length: 16 amino acids. In DNA form, the CDR3 reads TGTGCCAGCACCCGAGCGCTAGCGCCTGTCGGTGAGACCCAGTACTTC. It is translated as CASTRALAPVGETQYF.

The J gene is TRBJ2-3, the V gene TRBV4-1, with D possibly being TRBD1 or TRBD2 (5 bases each). The germline V gene encodes CDR1 MGHRA and CDR2 YSYEKL. The CDR3 runs to 16 residues. Trimming removed 1 base from V and 1 base from J, with 12 bases in between. CDR3: CASSQAGLGRTDTQYF. The CDR3 region has the DNA TGCGCCAGCAGCCAAGCAGGTTTGGGACGCACAGATACGCAGTATTTT.

A note on this clone: This specimen includes other DNA sequences encoding the same CDR3. The V and J genes are TRBV5-1 and TRBJ2-5, with 12 bases matching TRBD2. The J segment lost 4 bases and the V segment lost 4 bases, leaving 2 bases of the junction unmatched. The germline gives CDR1 SGHRS, CDR2 YFSETQ. The CDR3 spans 14 residues. The DNA for the CDR3 is TGCGCCAGCAGCCTAGCGGGAGGGCCAGAGACCCAGTACTTC. Translated: CASSLAGGPETQYF.

This chain joins TRBV11-2 and TRBJ1-5; 7 nucleotides agree with TRBD1. Trimming cost V 3 bases and J 2 bases; bases outside gene matches: 4. The CDR3 length is 15 residues. Germline V CDR1 and CDR2: SGHAT, FQNNGV. The CDR3 region is CASSFDRVGNQPQHF. The CDR3 DNA sequence: TGTGCCAGCAGCTTTGACAGGGTGGGCAATCAGCCCCAGCATTTT.

The rearrangement links TRBV27 to TRBJ1-3, with D unclear. V was cut by 5 bases and J by 0 bases, with 14 bases left in between. CDR3 length: 16 amino acids. The germline V gene has CDR1 MNHEY and CDR2 SMNVEV (reference sequence). The CDR3 loop is CASSPYTAYSGNTIYF. The CDR3 nucleotides are TGTGCCAGCAGTCCTTACACGGCCTACTCTGGAAACACCATATATTTT.

The chain links TRBV27 to TRBJ2-1; 7 nucleotides agree with TRBD2. The CDR3 covers 15 residues. The V gene's germline CDR1 is MNHEY and CDR2 SMNVEV (reference sequence). Trimming removed 4 bases from V and 7 bases from J; junction bases left unmatched: 10. The CDR3 nucleotides are TGTGCCAGCAGTTCGCCCCGACTAGCACGTAATGAGCAGTTCTTC. Protein: CASSSPRLARNEQFF.

This chain uses TRBV19 with TRBJ2-2, with 9 bases lining up with TRBD1. V shed 5 bases, J shed 4 bases, and the junction held 8 bases outside the gene matches. The CDR3 loop spans 16 amino acids. CDR1 and CDR2 from the germline V gene are LNHDA and SQIVND (reference sequence). The chain's CDR3 is CASSPPGQGGTGELFF. The CDR3 nucleotides read TGTGCCAGTAGTCCACCGGGACAGGGCGGCACCGGGGAGCTGTTTTTT.

V is TRBV7-3 and J is TRBJ2-2; TRBD1 or TRBD2 may be the D gene (5 bases each). Trimming took off 5 bases at V and 7 bases at J, with 26 bases between the two ends. This CDR3 is built from 18 residues. CDR1 is SGHTA and CDR2 is FQGTGA in the germline V gene. In nucleotides, the CDR3 is TGTGCCAGCAGCCCAAACGGGACGGTGGGGGTTTCGGTCGGGGAGCTGTTTTTT. Translation: CASSPNGTVGVSVGELFF.

V is TRBV5-1 and J is TRBJ2-2; D remains ambiguous. The CDR3 is 14 amino acids. Trimming shortened V by 1 base and J by 3 bases, and 7 bases separated the two germline ends. Per germline, CDR1 SGHRS and CDR2 YFSETQ. This CDR3 reads CASSLQADTGELFF. The CDR3 nucleotides read TGCGCCAGCAGCTTGCAGGCTGACACCGGGGAGCTGTTTTTT.

The chain couples TRBV19 to TRBJ1-5, with 7 bases aligning to TRBD1. J was trimmed by 0 bases and V by 6 bases; bases with no gene match: 14. The CDR3 spans 18 residues. In germline, CDR1 is LNHDA, CDR2 SQIVND (reference sequence). The CDR3 loop is CASSIPGTALYSNQPQHF. DNA of the CDR3: TGTGCCAGTAGCATTCCGGGGACAGCGCTGTATAGCAATCAGCCCCAGCATTTT. The full variable domain, completed using reference TRBV19 and TRBJ1-5, is DGGITQSPKYLFRKEGQNVTLSCEQNLNHDAMYWYRQDPGQGLRLIYYSQIVNDFQKGDIAEGYSVSREKKESFPLTVTSAQKNPTAFYLCASSIPGTALYSNQPQHFGDGTRLSIL.

The J gene is TRBJ1-2, the V gene TRBV19; D is uncertain. The germline V and J ends were trimmed by 3 bases and 6 bases, with 11 bases remaining between them. Germline-derived CDR1 and CDR2 are LNHDA and SQIVND (reference sequence). The CDR3 totals 13 residues. The CDR3 nucleotides read TGTGCCAGTAGTATGTTAAGGTTTAATGGCTACACCTTC. Its translation is CASSMLRFNGYTF.

CDR3 sequence (DNA): TGTGCCAGCAGGCCGCGGGACACCTGGGGGGTTACGGATACGCAGTATTTT. Its protein product is CASRPRDTWGVTDTQYF. The rearrangement links TRBV2 to TRBJ2-3, with D perhaps matching TRBD1 or TRBD2 (6 bases each). V was clipped by 6 bases and J by 6 bases, with 25 bases between them. From germline, CDR1 is SNHLY and CDR2 FYNNEI. This CDR3 spans 17 amino acids.

The CDR3 sequence: CASSLGREFWREQYF. Here the CDR3 DNA reads TGTGCCAGCAGCTTGGGGCGGGAGTTCTGGCGGGAGCAGTACTTC. This chain links TRBV5-5 with TRBJ2-7, with 7 bases matching TRBD2. V lost 0 bases to trimming and J lost 7 bases; unmatched junction nucleotides: 10. The length of the CDR3 is 15 residues. CDR1 SGHKS and CDR2 YYEKEE come from the germline V gene (reference sequence).

This chain links TRBV7-3 with TRBJ2-2; TRBD1 aligns across 11 bases. The trim removed 5 bases at V and 4 bases at J, leaving 9 bases unmatched. The CDR3 sequence is 17 residues long. The germline V gene encodes CDR1 SGHTA and CDR2 FQGTGA. The CDR3 bases are TGTGCCAGCAGCCAACCCGGGACAGGGGGTGGCACCGGGGAGCTGTTTTTT. Its protein is CASSQPGTGGGTGELFF.

The chain recombines TRBV5-1 with TRBJ2-5; 9 nucleotides agree with TRBD1. V was pared by 4 bases and J by 2 bases, with 6 bases of the junction left unmatched. From germline, CDR1 is SGHRS and CDR2 YFSETQ. This CDR3 contains 15 residues. CDR3 in DNA: TGCGCCAGCAGCCCAACGGGACAGGGACAAGAGACCCAGTACTTC. This sequence encodes CASSPTGQGQETQYF.

CDR3: CASSLRTSGRAADTQYF. The DNA of the CDR3 is TGTGCCAGCAGCCTGAGGACTAGCGGGAGGGCCGCAGATACGCAGTATTTT. The chain employs TRBV11-2 and TRBJ2-3; TRBD2 agrees at 15 bases. The J segment lost 4 bases and the V segment lost 5 bases, leaving 7 bases of the junction unmatched. The CDR3 spans 17 residues. Germline values: CDR1 SGHAT, CDR2 FQNNGV.

In regard to this clone: Compared with germline, one end of the junction differs, possibly owing to a read error. V and J are TRBV28 and TRBJ1-3; D gene unclear. The CDR3 runs to 11 residues. Germline loops: CDR1 MDHEN, CDR2 SYDVKM. CDR3 in amino acids: CASSSTSDVYF. The CDR3 bases are TGTGCCAGCAGTTCCACCTCAGACGTTTATTTC. Full variable domain (rest looked up from reference TRBV28 and TRBJ1-3): DVKVTQSSRYLVKRTGEKVFLECVQDMDHENMFWYRQDPGLGLRLIYFSYDVKMKEKGDIPEGYSVSREKKERFSLILESASTNQTSMYLCASSSTSDVYFGEGSWLTVV.

This chain links TRBV7-2 with TRBJ1-1; a weak D match, TRBD1 (6 bases). CDR1 and CDR2 (germline): SGHTA, FQGNSA. This CDR3 is 12 amino acids long. The ends were cut back, 1 base at V and 10 bases at J, with 10 bases in the middle. CDR3 region: CASSLGTRGAFF. CDR3 DNA: TGTGCCAGCAGCTTAGGTACCAGGGGAGCTTTCTTT.